Below are 32 T cell receptor beta chains sequenced from a single sample in a study of shared clonotypes between healthy human individuals. The method was immunoSEQ multiplex PCR; TCRdb's version includes in-frame clones alone and lacks a portion of them. The table has roughly 2.5 million clones, more than 80% seen once; the top ten hold over 0.12%. The source material was naive CD4+ T cells sorted from blood. Stated subset: CD45RA+ positively selected. The receptors were sampled from a man aged 18 to 30 in good health.

The V call is TRBV9, the J call TRBJ2-7, with 12 bases lining up with TRBD2. CDR1 SGDLS and CDR2 YYNGEE come from the germline V gene. Trimming at V came to 4 bases and at J to 2 bases, leaving 13 bases not matched to a gene. The CDR3 has 18 amino acids. The CDR3 here is CASSLNPRLAGDPYEQYF. The CDR3 DNA is TGTGCCAGCAGCTTAAATCCCCGACTAGCGGGAGATCCCTACGAGCAGTACTTC.

The gene calls are TRBV4-1 and TRBJ1-2; no clear D. The ends were cut back, 0 bases at V and 4 bases at J, with 9 bases in the middle. Germline CDR1 reads MGHRA; CDR2 reads YSYEKL. This CDR3 is built from 14 residues. The CDR3 sequence: CASSQDIPAYGYTF. CDR3 nucleotides: TGCGCCAGCAGCCAAGATATCCCAGCCTATGGCTACACCTTC.

The chain joins TRBV19 to TRBJ2-2; D unclear. The CDR3 sequence is 13 residues long. Between the trimmed V and J ends, which lost 9 bases and 1 base, there was a span of 9 bases. Germline loops: CDR1 LNHDA, CDR2 SQIVND (reference sequence). CDR3 nucleotide sequence: TGTGCCAGCTCGGGCGGGAACACCGGGGAGCTGTTTTTT. It encodes CASSGGNTGELFF.

The V call is TRBV30, the J call TRBJ1-1; 9 nucleotides align to TRBD1. The CDR3 has 13 amino acids. The V segment lost 3 bases and the J segment 5 bases; nucleotides outside the gene matches: 4. The germline gives CDR1 GTSNPN, CDR2 SVGIG (reference sequence). DNA for the CDR3: TGTGCCTGGAGGGACAGGGGAACAACTGAAGCTTTCTTT. This codes for CAWRDRGTTEAFF.

CDR3 DNA sequence: TGTGCCAGCATCCCCCTGGGGTTTGGCTATGGCTACACCTTC. It codes for CASIPLGFGYGYTF. The V call is TRBV7-9, the J call TRBJ1-2; D gene unclear. Germline-derived CDR1 and CDR2 are SEHNR and FQNEAQ (reference sequence). Deletions cut 7 bases from V and 4 bases from J, with 16 bases between. The CDR3 is 14 amino acids.

This clone was recorded only once. J is TRBJ2-3 and V is TRBV7-9, with 8 bases fitting TRBD2. This CDR3 comprises 13 residues. Trimming took 2 bases from V and 11 from J; bases not matched to a gene: 6. Germline CDR1 reads SEHNR; CDR2 reads FQNEAQ (reference sequence). Written as DNA, the CDR3 is TGTGCCAGCAGCTTAAGCGGGGGTGTCTGGCAGTATTTT. This codes for CASSLSGGVWQYF.

This rearrangement joins TRBV6-5 to TRBJ2-7; the D gene is possibly TRBD1 (5 bases). The CDR3 spans 13 residues. Germline V gene sequence: CDR1 MNHEY, CDR2 SVGAGI. Trimming stripped 6 bases from V and 4 bases from J, with 13 bases between. For the CDR3, the DNA is TGTGCCAGCAGGACCGCCAAGGGGTACGAGCAGTACTTC. As protein: CASRTAKGYEQYF.

The CDR3 coding sequence is TGTGCCAGCAGCTTTAGGAGCGGCGGGAGCCCCACCGGGGAGCTGTTTTTT. Its translation is CASSFRSGGSPTGELFF. The chain uses TRBV5-4 and TRBJ2-2; 7 bases fit TRBD2. With 2 bases clipped from V and 4 bases from J, the junction kept 11 bases outside the gene matches. The CDR3 contains 17 residues. Germline loops: CDR1 SGHNT, CDR2 YYREEE (reference sequence). Using reference TRBV5-4 and TRBJ2-2 for the parts outside the CDR3, the full variable domain is ETGVTQSPTHLIKTRGQQVTLRCSSQSGHNTVSWYQQALGQGPQFIFQYYREEENGRGNFPPRFSGLQFPNYSSELNVNALELDDSALYLCASSFRSGGSPTGELFFGEGSRLTVL.

This chain joins TRBV7-9 and TRBJ2-1; 11 bases match TRBD2. This CDR3 contains 15 residues. Losses at the gene ends were 5 bases for V and 8 bases for J; bases not matched to a gene: 8. CDR1 and CDR2 from the germline V gene are SEHNR and FQNEAQ (reference sequence). CDR3 in amino acids: CASSALAGEGYEQFF. The CDR3 DNA reads as TGTGCCAGCAGCGCACTAGCGGGGGAGGGGTATGAGCAGTTCTTC.

About this clone: Within the sample, other DNA sequences also encode this same CDR3. The V call is TRBV5-1, the J call TRBJ2-5, with D perhaps assigned TRBD1 or TRBD2 (5 bases each). Germline V lookup: CDR1 SGHRS, CDR2 YFSETQ. The CDR3 has 15 residues. Trimming took 0 bases from V and 2 from J, leaving 11 bases between them. In DNA form, the CDR3 reads TGCGCCAGCAGCTTGGCCGGGGCGAGGCAAGAGACCCAGTACTTC. Translated, it gives CASSLAGARQETQYF.

The chain recombines TRBV21-1 with TRBJ2-1; the table assigns TRBD2, which was not confirmed against the DNA. TRBV21-1 is reported as a pseudogene. The CDR3 is made up of 22 amino acids. The CDR3 nucleotides are TGTGCCAGCACTGAAGTTGGGGACAAAAACGGGACTAGCGGGAGGGACCACAATGAGCAGTTCTTC. Its protein is CASTEVGDKNGTSGRDHNEQFF.

This clone was seen a single time. The V and J genes are TRBV6-1 and TRBJ2-1; D not resolved. Trimming took off 7 bases at V and 15 bases at J, with 16 bases between the two ends. CDR1 is MNHNS, CDR2 SASEGT, per germline. The CDR3 length is 11 residues. The CDR3 here is CASTQGGSLFF. Here the CDR3 DNA reads TGTGCCAGCACCCAAGGTGGATCGCTGTTCTTC.

CDR3 DNA: TGTGCCAGCAGCCGCCCCGGGACAGGCTCCTACAATGAGCAGTTCTTC. This codes for CASSRPGTGSYNEQFF. The chain employs TRBV7-3 and TRBJ2-1, with TRBD1 matching 8 bases. The CDR3 length is 16 residues. Unmatched junction bases numbered 6, after V lost 5 bases and J lost 0 bases. Germline lookup yields CDR1 SGHTA and CDR2 FQGTGA.

The chain is built from TRBV5-1 and TRBJ1-5; D possibly corresponds to TRBD1 (6 bases). V lost 4 bases and J 4 bases, leaving 15 bases between the germline ends. CDR3 length equals 15 residues. The germline V gene has CDR1 SGHRS and CDR2 YFSETQ. The CDR3 nucleotides are TGCGCCAGCAGCCAGGAGGCAGGGGTAAATCAGCCCCAGCATTTT. Protein sequence: CASSQEAGVNQPQHF.

This rearrangement joins TRBV6-6 to TRBJ1-4, with D uncertain. Germline-derived CDR1 and CDR2 are MNHNY and SVGAGI (reference sequence). The V gene lost 4 bases and the J gene lost 8 bases, with 14 bases spanning the gap. The CDR3 sequence is 14 residues long. CDR3 protein: CASSSRGDFEKLFF. The CDR3 bases are TGTGCCAGCAGTTCTCGGGGTGATTTCGAAAAACTGTTTTTT.

This clone occurred once. V usage is TRBV4-3 and J usage is TRBJ1-1; D is ambiguous. CDR1 and CDR2 from the germline V gene are LGHNA and YSLEER. Between the trimmed V and J ends, which lost 0 bases and 1 base, there was a span of 6 bases. This CDR3 comprises 14 residues. CDR3 in amino acids: CASSQDFGNTEAFF. CDR3 nucleotide sequence: TGCGCCAGCAGCCAAGATTTCGGGAACACTGAAGCTTTCTTT.

The chain couples TRBV6-1 to TRBJ1-1; D unclear. CDR1 and CDR2 from the germline V gene are MNHNS and SASEGT. Trimming took off 1 base at V and 1 base at J, with 7 bases between the two ends. This CDR3 is built from 14 residues. The CDR3 coding sequence is TGTGCCAGCAGTGAAGGACAAAGGAACACTGAAGCTTTCTTT. Amino acid sequence: CASSEGQRNTEAFF.

This sequence joins TRBV18 and TRBJ2-5; D gene unclear. Trimming took 3 bases from V and 3 from J, leaving 20 bases between them. There are 17 residues in the CDR3. Germline V CDR1 and CDR2: KGHSH, LQKENI. For the CDR3, the DNA is TGTGCCAGCTCACCTCCTAAGTTTCGCGGCCTTAAAGAGACCCAGTACTTC. It is translated as CASSPPKFRGLKETQYF.

The table lists this clone with a count of one. The chain has TRBV4-1 and TRBJ2-1; D remains ambiguous. The CDR3 sequence is 14 residues long. V was pared by 8 bases and J by 2 bases, with 13 bases between. Per the germline V gene, CDR1 is MGHRA and CDR2 is YSYEKL. CDR3 DNA sequence: TGCGCCAGCTGCGCGATGGGCCCCTACAATGAGCAGTTCTTC. As protein: CASCAMGPYNEQFF.

This chain links TRBV5-1 with TRBJ2-7, with D hard to call. Germline-derived CDR1 and CDR2 are SGHRS and YFSETQ. V was trimmed by 4 bases and J by 6 bases, leaving 11 bases between them. The CDR3 consists of 12 residues. The CDR3 sequence: CASSHTGGEQYF. For the CDR3, the DNA is TGCGCCAGCAGCCATACTGGTGGCGAGCAGTACTTC.

V gene TRBV21-1 combines with J gene TRBJ2-7; the table names TRBD1, a call not compared with the DNA. TRBV21-1 is listed as a pseudogene. The CDR3 has 18 residues. The CDR3 coding sequence is TGTGCCAGCAGCAACCGCAGGGGGATCGGATCTTTTTCCTACGAGCAGTACTTC. It specifies CASSNRRGIGSFSYEQYF.

The chain uses TRBV5-8 and TRBJ2-1; possible D gene TRBD2, 5 bases. This CDR3 is built from 14 residues. V dropped 2 bases and J dropped 1 base, with 7 bases sitting between them. Germline V gene data show CDR1 as SGHTS and CDR2 as YDEGEE. CDR3 DNA sequence: TGTGCCAGCAGCTTAACGGGGTCCTACAATGAGCAGTTCTTC. Translated, it gives CASSLTGSYNEQFF.

This sequence joins TRBV18 and TRBJ2-5, with TRBD2 identical over 10 bases. Germline values: CDR1 KGHSH, CDR2 LQKENI. After removal of 3 bases from V and 5 bases from J, the junction contained 6 bases not matched to a gene. The length of the CDR3 is 15 residues. The CDR3 region has the DNA TGTGCCAGCTCACCCCAGCGGGAGGGGGTTGAGACCCAGTACTTC. As protein: CASSPQREGVETQYF.

The chain uses TRBV6-6 and TRBJ2-2; D is unclear. This CDR3 spans 14 amino acids. Trimming pared 6 bases from V and 2 bases from J, leaving 10 bases between. Germline lookup yields CDR1 MNHNY and CDR2 SVGAGI (reference sequence). CDR3 bases: TGTGCCAGCAGACCCCAGAGCAACACCGGGGAGCTGTTTTTT. This gives the protein CASRPQSNTGELFF.

A note on this clone: In the same sample, other DNA sequences code for this CDR3. The J gene is TRBJ1-5, the V gene TRBV5-4; D may be TRBD1 (5 bases). Germline-derived CDR1 and CDR2 are SGHNT and YYREEE (reference sequence). There are 15 residues in the CDR3. The ends were cut back, 0 bases at V and 0 bases at J, with 7 bases in the middle. CDR3 DNA sequence: TGTGCCAGCAGCTTGGGGGGGAATAGCAATCAGCCCCAGCATTTT. Translation: CASSLGGNSNQPQHF.

The CDR3: CASSPAPNSYNEQFF. CDR3 bases: TGCGCCAGCAGCCCCGCTCCGAACTCCTACAATGAGCAGTTCTTC. The gene calls are TRBV5-1 and TRBJ2-1; D not certain. CDR3 length: 15 residues. The V and J ends lost 4 bases and 0 bases respectively, with 11 bases between them. The V gene's germline CDR1 is SGHRS and CDR2 YFSETQ.

This clone was recorded once. The V and J genes are TRBV7-3 and TRBJ2-4; D remains unclear. Between the trimmed V and J ends, which lost 7 bases and 0 bases, there was a span of 25 bases. The CDR3 runs to 19 residues. The germline CDR1 and CDR2 sequences are SGHTA and FQGTGA. The CDR3 nucleotides are TGTGCCAGCATCCCTCTTTACCCAGCCCTGGGCCGAGCCAAAAACATTCAGTACTTC. Amino acids: CASIPLYPALGRAKNIQYF. Full variable domain (outside the CDR3, taken from reference TRBV7-3 and TRBJ2-4): GAGVSQTPSNKVTEKGKYVELRCDPISGHTALYWYRQSLGQGPEFLIYFQGTGAADDSGLPNDRFFAVRPEGSVSTLKIQRTERGDSAVYLCASIPLYPALGRAKNIQYFGAGTRLSVL.

This sequence joins TRBV5-1 and TRBJ2-7; 7 bases are a match to TRBD1. V shed 5 bases and J 1 base; nucleotides not matched to a gene: 9. From germline, CDR1 is SGHRS and CDR2 YFSETQ. The length of the CDR3 is 15 residues. CDR3 nucleotide sequence: TGCGCCAGCAGAGGACCGGGACAGCTATCCTACGAGCAGTACTTC. Its translation: CASRGPGQLSYEQYF.

The gene calls are TRBV27 and TRBJ2-7; possibly TRBD2 for D (6 bases). Germline V gene lookup returns CDR1 MNHEY and CDR2 SMNVEV (reference sequence). This CDR3 has 15 amino acids. Trimming removed 4 bases from V and 0 bases from J, with 13 bases in between. For the CDR3, the DNA is TGTGCCAGCAGTTCTCTGGGACTTGGCTCCTACGAGCAGTACTTC. It yields the protein CASSSLGLGSYEQYF.

This clone was detected only once. The V and J genes are TRBV5-4 and TRBJ2-1, with a possible D match to TRBD2 (6 bases). The CDR3 totals 15 residues. Germline V lookup: CDR1 SGHNT, CDR2 YYREEE (reference sequence). V was cut by 3 bases and J by 5 bases, with 15 bases left in between. The CDR3 region is CASSSAAGNHNEQFF. The CDR3 DNA reads as TGTGCCAGCAGCTCCGCTGCGGGGAACCACAATGAGCAGTTCTTC.

This clone was counted a single time. The genes are TRBV4-3 and TRBJ2-5; 8 nucleotides align to TRBD1. The J call is doubtful: the DNA matches TRBJ2-7 better. CDR1 and CDR2 (germline): LGHNA, YSLEER. The CDR3 sequence is 14 residues long. CDR3: CASSQDTGGYEQYF. In DNA form, the CDR3 reads TGCGCCAGCAGCCAAGATACAGGGGGCTACGAGCAGTACTTC.

The V gene is TRBV30, the J gene TRBJ2-3; 7 bases match TRBD2. This CDR3 region has 15 residues. Looked up from germline, CDR1 is GTSNPN and CDR2 is SVGIG (reference sequence). V lost 3 bases, J lost 2 bases, and 8 bases stayed unmatched. The CDR3 reads CAWSRGVFYTDTQYF. As DNA, the CDR3 is TGTGCCTGGAGCCGGGGGGTGTTTTACACAGATACGCAGTATTTT.